In this sample, the clone carrying this T cell receptor beta chain turned up many times. Its antigen is undetermined. V gave up 2 bases and J gave up 4 bases, with 21 bases separating them. CDR3 length: 18 amino acids. Germline V gives CDR1 SGHTA, CDR2 FQGNSA. This entry comes from a study of T-cell memory formation after mild COVID-19. General observations from the study: CM and EM subsets held most contracting CD4+ clones; EMRA held CD8+ ones. The study detected some responding clones in pre-infection memory, suggesting cross-reactive memory joined.

Libraries for TCRalpha and TCRbeta carried sample barcodes and unique molecular identifiers via 5'RACE. TCRdb reprocessed the 5' RACE reads via MiXCR and lists one record per CDR3 protein. The sample lists about 29,000 distinct CDR3 sequences, 12% occurring once. The material sequenced was PBMCs or a T cell subset sorted from them (not recorded which). The clonotype originates from an adult woman who had mild COVID-19 (a few samples of this study predate the infection). Cell type and time point are not known. The chain employs TRBV7-2 and TRBJ1-3; a possible D gene is TRBD1 (6 bases). CDR3 nucleotide sequence: TGTGCCAGCAGCTTAATGCCCCCAGGGGAGGAATCGGGAAACACCATATATTTT. This gives the protein CASSLMPPGEESGNTIYF.